The entry below gives a single TCR beta chain sequence along with its context. The antigen is undetermined. This specimen comes from a study of cytomegalovirus exposure and HLA in healthy donors. Study-wide results and limits: Sequencing likely produced, as an artifact, a cluster of highly shared sequence variants. Across HLA loci, a later analysis found differing TCR association rates, with DRB1 most and HLA-C fewest.

Primers included in the PCR were 60 Vbeta and 13 Jbeta primers. TCRdb's table, derived via immunoSEQ multiplex PCR, lists solely in-frame clones and lacks some. This table has around 89,000 clones, roughly 80% appearing once. Germline V lookup: CDR1 SGDLS, CDR2 YYNGEE. This CDR3 has 16 amino acids. Trimming left V 4 bases short and J 2 bases short, with 16 bases between. Sequenced material: PBMCs. The J gene is TRBJ2-1, the V gene TRBV9; the D gene is possibly TRBD2 (6 bases). The sequence was collected from a girl aged 2 to 9 in good health and CMV-seropositive. In nucleotides, the CDR3 is TGTGCCAGCAGCCCCCCGAGGAGACTAGCCTACAATGAGCAGTTCTTC. Protein: CASSPPRRLAYNEQFF.